The rows below give T cell receptor beta chains drawn from one sample of a study of T cells after yellow fever vaccination. MiXCR, run by TCRdb on the 5' RACE reads, gives a single entry per CDR3 protein. The table records more than 350,000 distinct CDR3 sequences, roughly 12% of them present only once. Sample: PBMCs, taken on the day of the first yellow fever vaccination. These receptors were obtained from a man in his late teens or twenties who received the YFV17D yellow fever vaccine. Each CDR3 is given with its conserved first and last residue. Each record gives: D gene, clone size, V gene, J gene, CDR3 DNA, CDR3 protein. The D gene is left open where the match is weak. Size is stated for part of the rows, as once, few or many counts, or as a class when the clone is expanded.

TRBD1	few	TRBV7-9	TRBJ2-7	TGTGCCAGCAGTATCCCAGGGACAGGGGTAGACGAGCAGTACTTC	CASSIPGTGVDEQYF
-	few	TRBV2	TRBJ1-5	TGTGCCAGCAGAGATTTGGATAAGCCCCAGCATTTT	CASRDLDKPQHF
TRBD2	-	TRBV11-3	TRBJ2-1	TGTGCCAGCAGCCGACTAGCGGGGGGGACTGGGAATGAGCAGTTCTTC	CASSRLAGGTGNEQFF
-	few	TRBV10-3	TRBJ2-7	TGTGCCATCAGTGAGTCCGGGACCGGGACACTCTACGAGCAGTACTTC	CAISESGTGTLYEQYF
TRBD2	many	TRBV5-1	TRBJ2-1	TGCGCCAGCAGTCGGGCGGGTAGCGGGGGTATATTAGATGAGCAGTTCTTC	CASSRAGSGGILDEQFF
TRBD2	few	TRBV4-2	TRBJ2-3	TGTGCCAGCAGGGGGGCAGGGCCTTCTAGCGGGGGGACGACAGATACGCAGTATTTT	CASRGAGPSSGGTTDTQYF
-	-	TRBV6-1	TRBJ2-2	TGTGCCAGCAGTGAGGGACAATACACCGGGGAGCTGTTTTTT	CASSEGQYTGELFF
TRBD2	few	TRBV9	TRBJ2-1	TGTGCCAGCAGCGTAGAGGCTAGCGGGGTAGGCAATGAGCAGTTCTTC	CASSVEASGVGNEQFF
-	-	TRBV11-1	TRBJ2-1	TGTGCCAGCAGCTTACCAGTCCCGCAGGGGATTTCCTACAGTGAGCAGTTCTTC	CASSLPVPQGISYSEQFF
TRBD1	few	TRBV5-5	TRBJ2-5	TGTGCCAGCAGCAAAGACAGGGGCGGACAAGAGACCCAGTACTTC	CASSKDRGGQETQYF
-	-	TRBV28	TRBJ2-5	TGTGCCAGCAGTCCCCTGGGAGGTGAAGAGACCCAGTACTTC	CASSPLGGEETQYF
-	many	TRBV28	TRBJ2-5	TGTGCCAGCAGTTTTCTGCCCATGGAGACCCAGTACTTC	CASSFLPMETQYF
TRBD1	few	TRBV12-3/TRBV12-4	TRBJ2-5	TGTGCCAGCAGTCCTTCGACAGGGGAAGAGACCCAGTACTTC	CASSPSTGEETQYF
-	-	TRBV20-1	TRBJ2-2	TGCAGTGCTAAACCGGGGATTAACACCGGGGAGCTGTTTTTT	CSAKPGINTGELFF
TRBD2	few	TRBV20-1	TRBJ2-2	TGCAGTGCTATAAGCGGGGGGCGCACCGGGGAGCTGTTTTTT	CSAISGGRTGELFF
TRBD1	few	TRBV5-6	TRBJ1-5	TGTGCCAGCAGCACGCGGACAGGAAATCAGCCCCAGCATTTT	CASSTRTGNQPQHF
-	-	TRBV11-1	TRBJ2-6	TGTGCCAGCAGCTTAAATAAAGGTCGGGCTTCTGGGGCCAACGTCCTGACTTTC	CASSLNKGRASGANVLTF
-	-	TRBV5-1	TRBJ1-6	TGCGCCAGCAGCCTTACGGGGGAGGGTTCACCCCTCCACTTT	CASSLTGEGSPLHF
TRBD1	many	TRBV7-8	TRBJ1-2	TGTGCCAGCAGCCTTCGACAGGGGGGAAACTATGGCTACACCTTC	CASSLRQGGNYGYTF
-	-	TRBV6-2/TRBV6-3	TRBJ1-1	TGTGCCGGACAGACAGGAAACACTGAAGCTTTCTTT	CAGQTGNTEAFF
-	-	TRBV30	TRBJ2-7	TGTGCCTGGAGCCCCGACAACTACGAGCAGTACTTC	CAWSPDNYEQYF
TRBD2	few	TRBV5-1	TRBJ2-5	TGCGCCAGCAGCTTGTATGCTAGCGGGGGGCGGTCAGGAGAGACCCAGTACTTC	CASSLYASGGRSGETQYF
-	-	TRBV7-9	TRBJ2-5	TGTGCCAGCGGTTGGAGGGAAGAGACCCAGTACTTC	CASGWREETQYF
-	few	TRBV4-3	TRBJ2-1	TGCGCCAGCAGCTGGCGGGACACTTACAATGAGCAGTTCTTC	CASSWRDTYNEQFF